The next 11 T cell receptor beta chains were all read from a single sample in a study of regulatory T cells in long-lasting Graves disease. Arm-PCR of CDR3 regions and iRepertoire HTBI primers were used to build TCR beta libraries. MiXCR, run by TCRdb on the multiplex PCR reads, gives a single entry per CDR3 protein. In the table there are 550,000 to 650,000 distinct CDR3 sequences, about 16% of which are singletons. Time point reported: newly diagnosed GD, antithyroid drugs for less than 3 months. PBMC-derived RNA was used for the TCR library. These data also formed part of another study, on T cells in Graves' hyperthyroidism and ophthalmopathy.

The sample consisted of peripheral blood mononuclear cells (PBMCs), taken at new diagnosis, from a patient treated with antithyroid drugs. The receptors stem from a man between 18 and 29 years old with Graves disease.

The chain has TRBV7-9 and TRBJ2-1; D is possibly TRBD2 (6 bases). V was trimmed by 5 bases and J by 0 bases, leaving 14 bases between them. This CDR3 has 16 residues. Germline lookup yields CDR1 SEHNR and CDR2 FQNEAQ (reference sequence). The CDR3 nucleotides are TGTGCCAGCAGCATGGGGGGAGGCGGCTCCTACAATGAGCAGTTCTTC. Its protein is CASSMGGGGSYNEQFF.

Many counts were recorded for this clonotype. The rearrangement links TRBV20-1 to TRBJ2-7, with D unresolved. Germline V gene lookup returns CDR1 DFQATT and CDR2 SNEGSKA (reference sequence). V lost 0 bases and J 2 bases, leaving 8 bases between the germline ends. CDR3 length: 13 amino acids. The CDR3 loop reads CSARDLNPYEQYF. CDR3 nucleotides: TGCAGTGCTAGAGACTTAAACCCCTACGAGCAGTACTTC.

This clonotype appeared a few times. This chain uses TRBV6-1 with TRBJ1-3; possibly TRBD1 for D (5 bases). Trimming took off 1 base at V and 0 bases at J, with 13 bases between the two ends. This CDR3 spans 17 amino acids. In germline, CDR1 is MNHNS, CDR2 SASEGT. The CDR3, as DNA: TGTGCCAGCAGTGAAGTTCAGGGCCTAACCTCTGGAAACACCATATATTTT. The encoded protein is CASSEVQGLTSGNTIYF.

The sample holds a few counts of this clonotype. The rearrangement links TRBV6-5 to TRBJ1-2; D is possibly TRBD1 (5 bases). V gave up 2 bases and J gave up 7 bases, with 11 bases separating them. Looked up from germline, CDR1 is MNHEY and CDR2 is SVGAGI. The CDR3 spans 13 residues. CDR3 sequence: CASSYPGYGGYTF. CDR3 in DNA: TGTGCCAGCAGTTACCCAGGGTATGGTGGCTACACCTTC.

As to this clonotype: The junction and the germline gene differ at one end; a read error may be behind it. V is TRBV7-7 and J is TRBJ2-1; 7 nucleotides line up with TRBD1. Germline values: CDR1 SSHAT, CDR2 FNYEAQ (reference sequence). The CDR3 has 15 residues. CDR3 region: CASSDGTAAYNEQFF. The CDR3, as DNA: TGTGCTAGCAGCGATGGGACAGCCGCCTACAATGAGCAGTTCTTC.

This clonotype was recorded many times. This chain uses TRBV11-2 with TRBJ2-3; D gene unclear. Germline V gene lookup returns CDR1 SGHAT and CDR2 FQNNGV. The CDR3 length is 17 residues. Trimming pared 5 bases from V and 2 bases from J, leaving 20 bases between. CDR3 loop: CASSPPGVLRLTDTQYF. The CDR3, as DNA: TGTGCCAGCAGCCCACCGGGTGTTCTTCGCCTCACAGATACGCAGTATTTT.

This clonotype has a count of ten or more. This chain joins TRBV20-1 and TRBJ2-7; D is undetermined. The CDR3 has 13 residues. Germline-derived CDR1 and CDR2 are DFQATT and SNEGSKA (reference sequence). V shed 0 bases and J shed 6 bases, with 12 bases lying between them. The CDR3 DNA sequence: TGCAGTGCTAGAGAAAGGCAGCTCCCCGAGCAGTACTTC. Amino acid sequence: CSARERQLPEQYF.

This clonotype appeared many times. The chain links TRBV28 to TRBJ1-5, with no clear D. Germline values: CDR1 MDHEN, CDR2 SYDVKM. The CDR3 covers 14 residues. V lost 3 bases and J 0 bases, leaving 6 bases between the germline ends. CDR3 region: CASSLVYSNQPQHF. The CDR3 DNA reads as TGTGCCAGCAGTTTGGTATATAGCAATCAGCCCCAGCATTTT.

This clonotype was seen just once. The chain couples TRBV5-1 to TRBJ2-7, with 11 bases lining up with TRBD1. The germline V gene has CDR1 SGHRS and CDR2 YFSETQ. The length of the CDR3 is 13 residues. J was trimmed by 9 bases and V by 0 bases; bases with no gene match: 2. This CDR3 is CASSLAGTGGQYF. The CDR3 DNA reads TGCGCCAGCAGCTTGGCGGGGACAGGGGGGCAGTACTTC.

This clonotype appeared a few times. CDR3 loop: CASSLEGGRQFF. The CDR3 DNA is TGCGCCAGCAGCTTGGAAGGGGGGCGGCAGTTCTTC. The V and J genes are TRBV5-1 and TRBJ2-1; the D gene could be TRBD1 or TRBD2 (6 bases each). Germline-derived CDR1 and CDR2 are SGHRS and YFSETQ. Trimming took 0 bases from V and 12 from J, leaving 10 bases between them. This CDR3 comprises 12 residues.

This clonotype was counted between two and nine times. J is TRBJ1-5 and V is TRBV10-3; D is perhaps TRBD1 (6 bases). V lost 10 bases and J 3 bases, leaving 16 bases between the germline ends. This CDR3 is built from 14 residues. Germline V gene data show CDR1 as ENHRY and CDR2 as SYGVKD. CDR3 in DNA: TGTGCCAACCAGGAGGGGGGAGACAATCAGCCCCAGCATTTT. Translation: CANQEGGDNQPQHF.